The present entry profiles one TCR beta chain with its context. This clone's antigen is unknown. Base quality data are lacking; no much larger clone is found one base away. Libraries were built with the immunoSEQ multiplex PCR assay. A mixture of 60 forward primers for TCR Vbeta segments and 13 reverse primers for TCR Jbeta segments was used in the multiplex PCR. Amplification of the CDR3 region of rearranged TCR beta genes was performed with a multiplex PCR assay on genomic DNA. The amplified TCR beta libraries were sequenced on the Illumina HiSeq System as 87-base-pair reads. The study's processing was this. In a later analysis, 77 million or so unique TCR beta chains were counted across the approximately 640 repertoires, and roughly 10 million of these chains were shared by at least two donors. Raw reads were error-corrected and collapsed into unique sequences by a nearest-neighbor algorithm in which closely related sequences were merged to remove PCR and sequencing errors. V, D and J gene segments were assigned by aligning CDR3 sequences to IMGT reference sequences. For a sequence to be retained, a match of at least six nucleotides to both a V gene segment and a J gene segment was required. Rearrangements were called productive when the CDR3 lacked stop codons and stayed in frame with V and J; all others were non-productive. Following IMGT convention, CDR3 was defined as the stretch from the second conserved V-encoded cysteine to the conserved J-encoded phenylalanine. Sequences without an unambiguous match to a single V gene segment were excluded from the earlier analysis of several hundred of the donors. An earlier analysis of some 500 of the donors classified V segments as functional when productive rearrangements were above 56.7% and as segregating when the standard deviation between donors was above 5%. To diagnose cytomegalovirus status from the catalog of TCR beta chain sequences, a statistical classification framework was built. In a later analysis, V and J genes were assigned by comparing TCR nucleotide sequences against IMGT/GENE-DB human TR gene sequences. A later analysis assigned CDR3 sequences and most-parsimonious VDJ recombination scenarios with the TCRdist pipeline. A later analysis defined each TCR beta chain by its CDR3 amino acid sequence plus V-gene family, and excluded reads lacking a unique V-gene family. In a later analysis, around 650 highly shared, low-generation-probability nucleotide sequences were removed to address suspected cross-contamination and a sequencing artifact. A later analysis calculated a clonal expansion index for each public chain from normalized within-repertoire ranks of inferred template counts. Generation probabilities in a later analysis came from a VDJ recombination model fitted to out-of-frame rearrangements, and those results were checked against IGoR. A later analysis scored TCR-TCR, TCR-HLA and TCR-CMV co-occurrence with hypergeometric tests, applying a repertoire-size bias correction to TCR pairs. A later analysis estimated false discovery rates by permuting HLA or CMV assignments 20 times. In a later analysis, co-occurring TCRs were grouped using DBSCAN, and TCRdist sequence similarity was added for clustering within HLA-allele-positive subsets. Co-occurrence clustering excluded repertoires with fewer than 30,000 or more than 120,000 public chains, plus five with anomalous nucleotide sharing. The immuneACCESS repertoire file appears here via TCRdb, limited to in-frame rearrangements. These files lack a portion of the clones; in checked studies, under half of the deficit traces to unresolved V genes, and the cause of the others is not known. Clone size and V and J calls were adopted from that table, with D and trimming inferred from the DNA. This sample gives 180,000 or so clones in total; 82% of them show up just once. 6.5% of the sample goes to the ten largest clones.

The cohort comprised more than 550 healthy bone marrow donors. All cohort members were sampled while nominally healthy, although unrecorded immune exposures were likely present. The donor tested CMV seropositive, placing the donor among the roughly 270 seropositive members of the cohort. A peripheral blood sample was provided by each donor, and peripheral blood mononuclear cells were used for TCR beta sequencing. Genomic DNA was extracted from the blood cell samples with the Qiagen DNeasy Blood Extraction Kit. The entry originates in a study of cytomegalovirus exposure and HLA in healthy donors (dated by TCRdb to about 2017). Context from the whole study: In an earlier analysis of some 550 of the donors, about 260 Gb of sequence data and 95 million to 130 million unique TCR beta sequences from some 170 million T cells were reported. Roughly 300 gigabases of sequencing data and around 85 million unique TCR sequences made up an early release that covered 640 HLA-typed donors. Among the roughly 380 genotyped donors, around 79% belonged to the genetic ancestry cluster associated with self-reported Caucasian donors. The study aimed to test whether cataloging public T cell receptors could reveal signatures of past pathogen exposure. The T cell repertoires of several hundred subjects were profiled by immunosequencing and related to cytomegalovirus serostatus. Along with the roughly 670-subject first cohort, a separate validation cohort of over 90 different subjects was used. High-throughput TCR immunosequencing, statistical association of individual TCRs with disease status, and machine learning were combined to predict cytomegalovirus infection status. To study patterns of TCR occurrence, a later analysis re-analyzed previously published TCR beta repertoires from several hundred donors and added high-resolution HLA genotyping. The later analysis used no new phenotypic data to find candidate immune exposures, relying instead on TCR beta sequences and their occurrence across donors. In an earlier analysis of 500 to 650 of the donors, high-throughput TCR beta sequencing was used to judge whether each TCR beta V gene segment behaved as functional or pseudogenic. Alongside the repertoire data, information on donor age, sex, ethnicity and CMV serostatus was compiled. A later genetic analysis took genome-wide SNP genotypes for 398 of the 666 donors and used that subset as a discovery cohort. All discovery cohort repertoires had been generated using a single sequencing platform. HLA typing included class I and class II loci at four-digit resolution. The number of donors typed differed by locus, with about 629-640 for A, B, C, DRB1 and DQB1, more than 500 for DQA1, over 600 for DPA1, and under 490 for DPB1. Roughly five DR-DQ haplotypes were handled as single units for association and clustering because linkage in the cohort was strong. Among around 400 genotyped donors of the cohort, an average of around 240,000 unique TCR beta nucleotide sequences was sequenced per donor, of which about 18% were non-productive.

The full study reports these points: In an earlier analysis of 500 to 650 of the donors, most TCR beta V segments appeared in productive rearrangements about 87% or about 30% of the time, broadly matching IMGT annotations. In a later genetic analysis, a missense DCLRE1C variant was associated with V-gene and J-gene trimming of TCR beta chains, and the association was replicated in an independent cohort. The cohort was sequenced for TCR beta chains only, and without alpha or paired-chain data the features that could be detected were limited. Specific HLA alleles were associated with roughly 16,000 TCR beta sequences at a false discovery rate of 0.05 in a later analysis. CMV serostatus was the only immune exposure information available for the cohort. In a later analysis, HLA-associated TCR beta chains showed more clonal expansion and lower generation probabilities than non-associated chains that were equally common. A later genetic analysis reported fewer N-insertions in productive TCRs among donors in an Asian-associated ancestry cluster than the roughly 700-donor mean. A further reported finding was that TCR beta sequences accurately predicted the HLA-A and HLA-B alleles for most subjects in the first cohort. The study gave a list of about 170 TCR beta chains associated with cytomegalovirus. Because HLA typing was unavailable for some donors at each locus, only the typed subset was used in association tests. Some IMGT-functional V segments, including TRBV6-2 and TRBV6-3, could not be distinguished by the 87-base-pair reads and were therefore excluded. Most TCR sequences were observed very rarely across donors, whereas some public TCRs were present in many individuals. Roughly uniform sequencing depth across donors was assumed in presence/absence analyses, although this assumption may not hold. In vitro tests confirmed that a few of the cytomegalovirus-associated TCR beta chains recognize cytomegalovirus antigens. When HLA alleles, especially DR and DQ, strongly co-occurred, TCR associations were difficult to assign to individual alleles. Because counts were too low, seventeen rarely observed V segments, including chromosome 9 orphons, were excluded from the earlier analysis of fewer than 650 of the donors. The classifier was reported to diagnose cytomegalovirus status with high specificity and sensitivity in both the original cohort and the validation cohort. Linkage disequilibrium might explain the correlated functional status among segregating V segments, but an unknown experimental factor could not be ruled out. The sequencing pipeline was judged likely to have produced a cluster of highly shared sequence variants as a technical artifact. It was suggested by the authors that the approach could potentially be generalized to other disease states and immunological phenotypes. In a later analysis, most CMV-associated TCR beta chains were found to appear HLA-restricted, with HLA associations seemingly driven largely by CMV exposure. In a later analysis, TCR association rates were found to vary across HLA loci, with the most associated TCRs seen for DRB1 alleles and the fewest for HLA-C alleles. In a later analysis, several top co-occurrence clusters were reported to appear linked to parvovirus B19, influenza, CMV and Epstein-Barr virus.

Reading from cysteine to phenylalanine, the CDR3 counts 16 amino acids. The entry retains the CDR3 DNA only, 48 bases that are in frame from base 1. At the junction V is shortened by 8 bases and J by 8 bases; bases outside the gene matches: 20. The germline V gene yields MDHEN for CDR1 and SYDVKM for CDR2. The origin of this receptor is a woman between 45 and 65 years old in good health and CMV-seropositive. Sample: PBMCs. Recombination connected TRBV28 to TRBJ1-1; 7 junctional bases match TRBD1. The nucleotide sequence is given as TGTGCCAGCGCTACTGCCGGGACAGACGGTTACTTAGAAGCTTTCTTT. Translated, it reads CASATAGTDGYLEAFF.